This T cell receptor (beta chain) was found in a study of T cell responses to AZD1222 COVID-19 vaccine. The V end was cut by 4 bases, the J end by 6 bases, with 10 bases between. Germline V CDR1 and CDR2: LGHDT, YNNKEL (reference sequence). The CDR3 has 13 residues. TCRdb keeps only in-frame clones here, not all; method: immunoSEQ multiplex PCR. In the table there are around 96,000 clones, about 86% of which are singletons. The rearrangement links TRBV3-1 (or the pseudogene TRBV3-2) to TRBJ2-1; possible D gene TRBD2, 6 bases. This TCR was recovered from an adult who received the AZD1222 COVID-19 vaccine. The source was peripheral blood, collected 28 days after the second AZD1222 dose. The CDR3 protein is CASSLRLGNEQFF. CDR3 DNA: TGTGCCAGCAGCCTCCGACTAGGCAATGAGCAGTTCTTC.